This TCR beta chain is from a study of cytomegalovirus exposure and HLA in healthy donors. General study points: TCR beta V segments were, for the most part, productive about 87% or about 30% of the time in an earlier analysis. Follow-up analysis later connected one missense variant in DCLRE1C with trimming of TCR beta V- and J-genes.

The PCR used 60 Vbeta and 13 Jbeta primers. Clones were sequenced by immunoSEQ multiplex PCR, and TCRdb holds only the in-frame ones, with some missing. Here the sample spans about 140,000 clones, about three quarters being singletons. Points on this clone: What it recognizes is unknown.

The sequenced sample consisted of PBMCs. The sequence was collected from a female donor in good health and CMV-seronegative.

CDR3 sequence: CASSQSHFGQGGEKLFF. CDR3 sequence (DNA): TGTGCCAGCAGCCAATCCCACTTTGGACAGGGGGGAGAAAAACTGTTTTTT. This chain connects TRBV4-2 to TRBJ1-4, with 10 bases that match TRBD1. Germline trimming cut 2 bases from V and 8 bases from J; bases unmatched to any gene: 11. There are 17 residues in the CDR3. CDR1 is LGHNA and CDR2 is YNFKEQ in the germline V gene.